These 22 T cell receptor beta chains were all obtained from the same sample, sequenced in a study of T cells expressing NK-cell markers. TCRdb reworked the 5' RACE reads into one entry per CDR3 protein, no DNA. This table holds 500,000 to 600,000 distinct CDR3 sequences. Material: blood T cells: a sorted CD56 or NKG2C T cell subset, CD4+ or CD8+ T cells, or bulk PBMC T cells (not recorded which). Receptors originate from a man between 18 and 35 years old in good health.

The chain uses TRBV5-1 and TRBJ2-2; TCRdb's D call of TRBD2 is untestable without DNA. The V gene's germline CDR1 is SGHRS and CDR2 YFSETQ. This CDR3 comprises 15 residues. CDR3 sequence reads: CASSLAASGTGELFF.

The chain combines TRBV20-1 with TRBJ2-2; TCRdb gives TRBD1 as the D gene, but with no DNA this cannot be confirmed. The germline CDR1 and CDR2 sequences are DFQATT and SNEGSKA (reference sequence). The CDR3 extends over 18 amino acids. CDR3 sequence reads: CSAFGTGSEAGGPGELFF.

This chain connects TRBV29-1 to TRBJ2-1; as DNA is missing, the TRBD1 call by TCRdb cannot be tested. There are 16 residues in the CDR3. CDR1 is SQVTM and CDR2 is ANQGSEA in the germline V gene. CDR3 protein: CSVTVIGPGGEAQQFF.

V is TRBV12-3 or TRBV12-4 and J is TRBJ1-1. CDR3 length equals 13 residues. The CDR3 region is CASREQNWAEAFF.

The CDR3 protein is CATWSGGENQPQHF. The genes are TRBV19 and TRBJ1-5. CDR3 length: 14 amino acids. Germline V gives CDR1 LNHDA, CDR2 SQIVND (reference sequence).

The chain joins TRBV2 to TRBJ2-1; TCRdb gives TRBD1 as the D gene, but with no DNA this cannot be confirmed. This CDR3 comprises 15 residues. CDR1 SNHLY and CDR2 FYNNEI come from the germline V gene. Here the CDR3 reads CASSLRQGANNEQFF.

The chain uses TRBV5-1 and TRBJ2-5. In germline, CDR1 is SGHRS, CDR2 YFSETQ. This CDR3 has 17 residues. CDR3 sequence: CASSSTPIWSPQETQYF.

This sequence joins TRBV5-1 and TRBJ2-2; the D gene TCRdb calls, TRBD1, cannot be checked with no DNA. CDR3 size: 15 residues. The germline V gene has CDR1 SGHRS and CDR2 YFSETQ. CDR3 protein: CASSSHLGVDGELFF. Together with reference TRBV5-1 and TRBJ2-2, the CDR3 gives the full variable domain: KAGVTQTPRYLIKTRGQQVTLSCSPISGHRSVSWYQQTPGQGLQFLFEYFSETQRNKGNFPGRFSGRQFSNSRSEMNVSTLELGDSALYLCASSSHLGVDGELFFGEGSRLTVL.

V is TRBV29-1 and J is TRBJ2-1; TCRdb's D call, TRBD2, is unchecked because there is no DNA. Germline lookup yields CDR1 SQVTM and CDR2 ANQGSEA. This CDR3 has 13 residues. This chain's CDR3 is CSVRGEGPSEQFF.

V is TRBV6-2 or TRBV6-3 and J is TRBJ2-5. The CDR3 length is 12 residues. Germline CDR1 MNHEY, CDR2 SVGEGT. CDR3: CASGEYQETQYF.

The chain carries TRBV6-5 and TRBJ1-1. From germline, CDR1 is MNHEY and CDR2 SVGAGI. The CDR3 consists of 15 residues. This chain's CDR3 is CASSYSLTMNTEAFF.

This chain connects TRBV5-5 to TRBJ2-1; the D call from TCRdb, TRBD1, cannot be confirmed without DNA. The CDR3 is 15 residues long. CDR1 is SGHKS and CDR2 is YYEKEE in the germline V gene (reference sequence). The CDR3 is CASSLAGGNYNEQFF.

The chain has TRBV20-1 and TRBJ2-1; TCRdb proposes TRBD1, but this gene call is untestable without DNA. Germline loops: CDR1 DFQATT, CDR2 SNEGSKA (reference sequence). CDR3 length: 13 residues. The CDR3 sequence is CSPRPPRGGEQFF.

The V call is TRBV5-1, the J call TRBJ2-3; TCRdb's D call of TRBD1 is untestable without DNA. This CDR3 has 15 amino acids. CDR1 SGHRS and CDR2 YFSETQ come from the germline V gene. The CDR3: CASSLGQGPTDTQYF.

V and J are TRBV30 and TRBJ1-1; TCRdb gives TRBD1 as the D gene, but with no DNA this cannot be confirmed. CDR3 length: 14 amino acids. Germline V gives CDR1 GTSNPN, CDR2 SVGIG (reference sequence). CDR3 region: CAGAAGGATNEAFF.

This sequence joins TRBV9 and TRBJ2-1; TCRdb returns TRBD1, unconfirmable since there is no DNA. The germline CDR1 and CDR2 sequences are SGDLS and YYNGEE. The CDR3 spans 15 residues. This CDR3 is CASSVGLTGGDEQFF.

This sequence joins TRBV6-2 or TRBV6-3 and TRBJ2-6. The V gene's germline CDR1 is MNHEY and CDR2 SVGEGT. This CDR3 comprises 14 residues. The CDR3: CASLRDSGANVLTF.

The V gene is TRBV7-8, the J gene TRBJ1-1; the D gene TCRdb calls, TRBD1, cannot be checked with no DNA. Germline V gene sequence: CDR1 SGHVS, CDR2 FQNEAQ. The CDR3 is made up of 17 amino acids. The CDR3 spells CASSLTGQGARGTEAFF.

The CDR3 reads CSARPGLAGGMNEQFF. The chain carries TRBV20-1 and TRBJ2-1; TCRdb calls TRBD2, which cannot be checked without DNA. The CDR3 contains 16 residues. Germline CDR1 and CDR2: DFQATT and SNEGSKA (reference sequence).

The chain has TRBV7-2 and TRBJ2-5; the D gene TCRdb calls, TRBD1, cannot be checked with no DNA. The CDR3 sequence is 14 residues long. Germline CDR1 SGHTA, CDR2 FQGNSA. The CDR3 loop reads CASSWGGVRETQYF.

The V call is TRBV6-1, the J call TRBJ2-2; checking the TCRdb D call of TRBD1 is not possible without DNA. Germline V gives CDR1 MNHNS, CDR2 SASEGT. CDR3 length equals 16 residues. Here the CDR3 reads CASSADRARNTGELFF.

J is TRBJ2-1 and V is TRBV20-1; TCRdb gives TRBD1 as the D gene, but with no DNA this cannot be confirmed. The CDR3 loop spans 12 amino acids. CDR1 and CDR2 (germline): DFQATT, SNEGSKA (reference sequence). The CDR3 sequence is CSAIGRGNEQFF.